A single T cell receptor (beta chain) is shown here with its context. Its antigen is unidentified. CDR3 length: 17 residues. Trimming removed 2 bases from V and 5 bases from J; junction bases left unmatched: 5. Germline assignment: CDR1 MRHNA and CDR2 SNTAGT. Replicate PCRs run on sorted subsets employed approximately 0.2 ug DNA, tens of thousands of T cell genomes. The table came from immunoSEQ multiplex PCR; TCRdb's copy has only in-frame clones and leaves some out. The sample has more than 2,000,000 clones, roughly 92% seen once. This sample stems from a study of shared clonotypes between healthy human individuals. The study's findings and limits: Among donors, the sharing of clonotypes was expected to be influenced by sequencing depth. The four-donor shared clonotypes exceeded non-shared clonotypes in generation probability, with non-shared ones scoring lower.

This clonotype originated in a man younger than 35 in good health. The gene calls are TRBV6-4 and TRBJ2-1; 14 bases agree with TRBD2. The sequenced material came from naive CD4+ T cells sorted from blood. Documented subset: CD45RA+ positively selected. The CDR3 nucleotides read TGTGCCAGCAGTGACAGGACTAGCGGGAGGAGGGACAATGAGCAGTTCTTC. Its translation is CASSDRTSGRRDNEQFF.